This entry lists 5 T cell receptor beta chains sequenced from one sample in a study of long-term antiretroviral therapy in people with HIV. The libraries were made with immunoSEQ v3.0 at survey level. This table comes from immunoSEQ multiplex PCR, and its TCRdb copy is limited to in-frame clones, with some not included. The sample lists about 35,000 clones, approximately 85% occurring once. Here the sequenced sample was unsorted PBMCs, taken 2.2 years after starting antiretroviral therapy. The receptors here all came from a man aged 18-30 years with HIV.

About this clone itself: Different DNA sequences within this sample yield the same CDR3. This rearrangement joins TRBV5-6 to TRBJ2-7; no firm D call. Germline V gene data show CDR1 as SGHDT and CDR2 as YYEEEE. V lost 4 bases to trimming and J lost 4 bases, with 9 bases between them. The CDR3 extends over 12 amino acids. The CDR3 here is CASSLASYEQYF. The CDR3 nucleotides read TGTGCCAGCAGCCTTGCATCTTACGAGCAGTACTTC.

The gene calls are TRBV30 and TRBJ1-4; D is possibly TRBD1 (5 bases). Per germline, CDR1 GTSNPN and CDR2 SVGIG (reference sequence). The germline V and J ends were trimmed by 2 bases and 8 bases, with 12 bases remaining between them. The CDR3 spans 13 residues. The CDR3 DNA is TGTGCCTGGAGTCCGGGGCAGCGGGAAAAACTGTTTTTT. This encodes CAWSPGQREKLFF. Together with reference TRBV30 and TRBJ1-4, the CDR3 gives the full variable domain: SQTIHQWPATLVQPVGSPLSLECTVEGTSNPNLYWYRQAAGRGLQLLFYSVGIGQISSEVPQNLSASRPQDRQFILSSKKLLLSDSGFYLCAWSPGQREKLFFGSGTQLSVL.

The rearrangement joins TRBV5-1 to TRBJ1-2; D gene uncertain. The CDR3 is 12 amino acids. The V gene lost 0 bases and the J gene lost 8 bases, with 8 bases spanning the gap. In germline, CDR1 is SGHRS, CDR2 YFSETQ. CDR3 in DNA: TGCGCCAGCAGCTTGGACGGGAAGGGCTACACCTTC. The encoded protein is CASSLDGKGYTF.

DNA of the CDR3: TGCGCCAGCAGCTTAGGGGCGGGCTCCAATGGCTACACCTTC. Residues: CASSLGAGSNGYTF. The chain carries TRBV5-1 and TRBJ1-2; a possible D gene is TRBD1 (5 bases). The CDR3 length is 14 residues. Trimming cost V 2 bases and J 6 bases, with 14 bases left between them. Germline V gives CDR1 SGHRS, CDR2 YFSETQ.

The chain uses TRBV19 and TRBJ2-1; TRBD2 matches at 9 bases. The CDR3 contains 17 residues. J lost 12 bases, V lost 1 base, and 16 bases had no gene match. From germline, CDR1 is LNHDA and CDR2 SQIVND (reference sequence). The CDR3 loop reads CASSIGGAASGAGGQFF. The DNA of the CDR3 is TGTGCCAGTAGTATAGGAGGGGCGGCTAGCGGGGCAGGGGGGCAGTTCTTC. The full variable domain, its missing parts supplied by reference TRBV19 and TRBJ2-1, is DGGITQSPKYLFRKEGQNVTLSCEQNLNHDAMYWYRQDPGQGLRLIYYSQIVNDFQKGDIAEGYSVSREKKESFPLTVTSAQKNPTAFYLCASSIGGAASGAGGQFFGPGTRLTVL.